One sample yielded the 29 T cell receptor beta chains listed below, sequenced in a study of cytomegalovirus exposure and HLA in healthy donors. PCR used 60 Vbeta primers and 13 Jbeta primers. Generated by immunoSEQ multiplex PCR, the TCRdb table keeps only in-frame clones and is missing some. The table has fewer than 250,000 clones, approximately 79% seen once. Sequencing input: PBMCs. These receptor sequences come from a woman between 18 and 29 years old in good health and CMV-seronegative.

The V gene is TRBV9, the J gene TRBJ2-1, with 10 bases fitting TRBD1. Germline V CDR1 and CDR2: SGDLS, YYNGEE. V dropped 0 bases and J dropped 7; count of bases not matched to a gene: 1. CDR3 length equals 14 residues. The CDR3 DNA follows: TGTGCCAGCAGCGTAGGGGACAGGGGAAATGAGCAGTTCTTC. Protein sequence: CASSVGDRGNEQFF. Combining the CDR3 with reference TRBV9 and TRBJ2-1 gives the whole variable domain DSGVTQTPKHLITATGQRVTLRCSPRSGDLSVYWYQQSLDQGLQFLIQYYNGEERAKGNILERFSAQQFPDLHSELNLSSLELGDSALYFCASSVGDRGNEQFFGPGTRLTVL.

CDR3 bases: TGCGCCAGCAGCCAAAATTACCGGGGAGATAGCAATCAGCCCCAGCATTTT. Its protein product is CASSQNYRGDSNQPQHF. The V and J genes are TRBV4-3 and TRBJ1-5; D call uncertain. Trimming removed 2 bases from V and 0 bases from J, with 14 bases in between. This CDR3 spans 17 amino acids. The germline V gene has CDR1 LGHNA and CDR2 YSLEER.

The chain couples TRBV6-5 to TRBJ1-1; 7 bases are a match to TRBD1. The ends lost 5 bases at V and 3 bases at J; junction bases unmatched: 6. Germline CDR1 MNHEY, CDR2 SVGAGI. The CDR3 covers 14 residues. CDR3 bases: TGTGCCAGCAGTAAGGGGGACAGCCACACTGAAGCTTTCTTT. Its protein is CASSKGDSHTEAFF.

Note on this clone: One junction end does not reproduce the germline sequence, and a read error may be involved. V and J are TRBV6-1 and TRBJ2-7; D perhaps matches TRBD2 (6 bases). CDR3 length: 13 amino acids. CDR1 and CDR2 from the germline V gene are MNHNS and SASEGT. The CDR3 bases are TGTGCCAGCAGTGATGGGACTGACTACGGGCAGTACTTC. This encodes CASSDGTDYGQYF.

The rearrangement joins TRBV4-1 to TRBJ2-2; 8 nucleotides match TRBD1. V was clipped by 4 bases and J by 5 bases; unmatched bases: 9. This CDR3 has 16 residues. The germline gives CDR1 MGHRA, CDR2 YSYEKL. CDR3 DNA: TGCGCCAGCAGCCCCGGACAGGGTCGTGTGACCGGGGAGCTGTTTTTT. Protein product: CASSPGQGRVTGELFF.

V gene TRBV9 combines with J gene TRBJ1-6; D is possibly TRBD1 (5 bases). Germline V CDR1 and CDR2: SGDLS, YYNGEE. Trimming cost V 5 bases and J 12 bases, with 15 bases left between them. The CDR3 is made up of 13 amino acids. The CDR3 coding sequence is TGTGCCAGCAGTACCCAGGGTACGGGACCCCTCCACTTT. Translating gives CASSTQGTGPLHF.

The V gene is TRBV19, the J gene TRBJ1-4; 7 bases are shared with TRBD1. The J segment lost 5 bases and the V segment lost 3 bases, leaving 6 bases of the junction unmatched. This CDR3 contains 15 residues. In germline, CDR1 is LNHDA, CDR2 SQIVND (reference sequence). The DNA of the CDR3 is TGTGCCAGTAGTATTAAAAGGGGGCAGAATGAAAAACTGTTTTTT. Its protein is CASSIKRGQNEKLFF.

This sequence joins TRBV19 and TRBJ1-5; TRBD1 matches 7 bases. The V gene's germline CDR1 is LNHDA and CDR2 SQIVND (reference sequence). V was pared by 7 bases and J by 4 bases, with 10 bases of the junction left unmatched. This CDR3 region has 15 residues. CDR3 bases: TGTGCCAGTAATACGGCCGGGACAGATAATCAGCCCCAGCATTTT. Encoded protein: CASNTAGTDNQPQHF.

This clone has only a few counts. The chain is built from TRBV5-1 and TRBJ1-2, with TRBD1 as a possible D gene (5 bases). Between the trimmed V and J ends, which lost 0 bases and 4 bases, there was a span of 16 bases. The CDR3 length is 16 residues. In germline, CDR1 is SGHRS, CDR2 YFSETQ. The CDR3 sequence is CASSLGDGTGGYGYTF. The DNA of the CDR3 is TGCGCCAGCAGCTTGGGGGACGGGACCGGGGGCTATGGCTACACCTTC.

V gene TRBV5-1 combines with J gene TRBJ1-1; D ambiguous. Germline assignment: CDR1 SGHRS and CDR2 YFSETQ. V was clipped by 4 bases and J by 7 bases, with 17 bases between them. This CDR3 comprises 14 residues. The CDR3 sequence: CASSQIRQSHEAFF. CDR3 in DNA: TGCGCCAGCAGCCAAATTAGACAATCACATGAAGCTTTCTTT.

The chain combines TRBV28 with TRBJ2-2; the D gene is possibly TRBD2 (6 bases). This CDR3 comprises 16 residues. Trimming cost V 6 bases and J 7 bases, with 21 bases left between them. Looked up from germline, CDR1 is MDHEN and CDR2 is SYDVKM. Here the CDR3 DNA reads TGTGCCAGCAGCGCCCGGACGGGAGTATTTTTCGGGGAGCTGTTTTTT. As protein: CASSARTGVFFGELFF.

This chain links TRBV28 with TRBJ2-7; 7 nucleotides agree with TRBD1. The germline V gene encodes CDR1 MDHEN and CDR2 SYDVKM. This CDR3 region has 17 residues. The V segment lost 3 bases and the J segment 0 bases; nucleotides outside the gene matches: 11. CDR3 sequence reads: CASSFSRTGVLSYEQYF. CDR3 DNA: TGTGCCAGCAGTTTCTCCCGGACAGGAGTCCTCTCCTACGAGCAGTACTTC.

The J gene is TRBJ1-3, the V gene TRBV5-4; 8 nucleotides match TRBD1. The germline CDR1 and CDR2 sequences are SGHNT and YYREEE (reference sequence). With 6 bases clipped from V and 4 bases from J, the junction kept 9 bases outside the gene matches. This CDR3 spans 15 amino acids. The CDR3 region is CASIRRQGQGNTIYF. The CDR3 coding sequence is TGTGCCAGCATCCGAAGACAGGGGCAGGGAAACACCATATATTTT.

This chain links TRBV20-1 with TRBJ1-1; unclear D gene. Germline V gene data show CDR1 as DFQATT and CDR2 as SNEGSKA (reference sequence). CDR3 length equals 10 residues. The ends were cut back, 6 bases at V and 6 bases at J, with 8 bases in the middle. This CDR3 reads CSATAAEAFF. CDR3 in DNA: TGCAGTGCCACAGCCGCTGAAGCTTTCTTT.

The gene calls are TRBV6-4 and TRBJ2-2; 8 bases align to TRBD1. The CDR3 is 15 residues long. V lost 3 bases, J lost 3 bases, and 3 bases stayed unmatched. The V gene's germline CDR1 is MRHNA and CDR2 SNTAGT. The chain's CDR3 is CASSDAGGDTGELFF. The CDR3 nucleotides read TGTGCCAGCAGTGATGCAGGGGGCGACACCGGGGAGCTGTTTTTT.

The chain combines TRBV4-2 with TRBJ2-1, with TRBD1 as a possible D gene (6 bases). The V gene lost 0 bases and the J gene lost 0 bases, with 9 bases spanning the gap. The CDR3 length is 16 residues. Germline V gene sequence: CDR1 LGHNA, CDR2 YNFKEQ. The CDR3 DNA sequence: TGTGCCAGCAGCCAAGAATTAGGGGGCTCCTACAATGAGCAGTTCTTC. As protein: CASSQELGGSYNEQFF.

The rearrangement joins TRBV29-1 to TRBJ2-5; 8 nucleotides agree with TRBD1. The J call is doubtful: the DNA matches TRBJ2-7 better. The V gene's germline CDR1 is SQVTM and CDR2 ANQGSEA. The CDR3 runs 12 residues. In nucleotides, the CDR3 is TGCAGCGTCGGACAGGGAGCCTACGAGCAGTACTTC. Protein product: CSVGQGAYEQYF.

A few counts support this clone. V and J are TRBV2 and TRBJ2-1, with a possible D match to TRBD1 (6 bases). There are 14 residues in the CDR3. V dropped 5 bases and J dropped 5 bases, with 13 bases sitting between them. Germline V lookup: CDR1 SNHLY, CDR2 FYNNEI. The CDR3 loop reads CASSKDRRDNEQFF. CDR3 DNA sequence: TGTGCCAGCAGTAAAGACAGGAGAGACAATGAGCAGTTCTTC.

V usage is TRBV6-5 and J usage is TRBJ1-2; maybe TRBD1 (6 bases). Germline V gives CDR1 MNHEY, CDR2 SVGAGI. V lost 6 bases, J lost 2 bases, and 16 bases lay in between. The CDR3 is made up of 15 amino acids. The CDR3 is CASRLVDSLNYGYTF. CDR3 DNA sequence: TGTGCCAGCAGACTCGTGGACAGCCTGAACTATGGCTACACCTTC.

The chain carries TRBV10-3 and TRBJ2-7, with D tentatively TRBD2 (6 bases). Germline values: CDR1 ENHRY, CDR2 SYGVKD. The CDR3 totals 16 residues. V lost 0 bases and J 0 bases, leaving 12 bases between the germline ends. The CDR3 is CAISESLAGSSYEQYF. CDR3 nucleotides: TGTGCCATCAGTGAGTCGTTGGCGGGGAGCTCCTACGAGCAGTACTTC.

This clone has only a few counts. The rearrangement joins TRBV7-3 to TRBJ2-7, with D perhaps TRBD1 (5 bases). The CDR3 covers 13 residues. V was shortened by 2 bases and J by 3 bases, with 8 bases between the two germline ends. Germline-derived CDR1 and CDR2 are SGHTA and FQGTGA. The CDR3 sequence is CASSLDRNYEQYF. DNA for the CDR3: TGTGCCAGCAGCTTAGACAGAAACTACGAGCAGTACTTC.

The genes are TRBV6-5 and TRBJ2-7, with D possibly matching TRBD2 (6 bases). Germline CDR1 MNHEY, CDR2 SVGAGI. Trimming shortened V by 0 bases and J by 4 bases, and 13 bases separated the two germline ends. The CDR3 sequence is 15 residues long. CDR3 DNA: TGTGCCAGCAGTTACTCTGCTAGCGACGATTACGAGCAGTACTTC. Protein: CASSYSASDDYEQYF.

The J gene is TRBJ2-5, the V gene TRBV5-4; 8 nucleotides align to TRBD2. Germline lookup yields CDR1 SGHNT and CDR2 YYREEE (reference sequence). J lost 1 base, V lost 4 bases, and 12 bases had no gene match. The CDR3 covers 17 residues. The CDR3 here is CASSRFSGTASQETQYF. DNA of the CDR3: TGTGCCAGCAGCCGATTTAGCGGGACGGCCTCCCAAGAGACCCAGTACTTC.

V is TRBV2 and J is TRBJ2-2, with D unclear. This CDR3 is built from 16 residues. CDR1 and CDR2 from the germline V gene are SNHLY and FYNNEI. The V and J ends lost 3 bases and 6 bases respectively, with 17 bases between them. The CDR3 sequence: CASSDLGPHHAGELFF. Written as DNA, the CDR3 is TGTGCCAGCAGTGACCTTGGGCCCCACCACGCCGGGGAGCTGTTTTTT.

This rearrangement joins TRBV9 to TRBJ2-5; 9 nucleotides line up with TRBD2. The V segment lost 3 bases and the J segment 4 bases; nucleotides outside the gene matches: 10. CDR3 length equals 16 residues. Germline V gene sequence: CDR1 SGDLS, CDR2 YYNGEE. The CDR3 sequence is CASSAPPSGDRETQYF. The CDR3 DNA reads TGTGCCAGCAGCGCACCCCCTAGCGGGGACCGAGAGACCCAGTACTTC.

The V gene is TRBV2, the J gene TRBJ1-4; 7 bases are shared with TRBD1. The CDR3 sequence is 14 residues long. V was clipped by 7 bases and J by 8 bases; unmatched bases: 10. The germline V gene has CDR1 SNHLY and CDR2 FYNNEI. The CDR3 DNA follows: TGTGCCAGCAACCAAGACAGGGCCGGAGAAAAACTGTTTTTT. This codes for CASNQDRAGEKLFF.

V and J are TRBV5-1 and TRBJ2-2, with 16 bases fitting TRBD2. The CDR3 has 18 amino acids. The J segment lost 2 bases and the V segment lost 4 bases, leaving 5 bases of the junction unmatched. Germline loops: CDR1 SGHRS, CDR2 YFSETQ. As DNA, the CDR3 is TGCGCCAGCAGCCCCGGGACTAGCGGGGGGGCCAACACCGGGGAGCTGTTTTTT. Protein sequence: CASSPGTSGGANTGELFF.

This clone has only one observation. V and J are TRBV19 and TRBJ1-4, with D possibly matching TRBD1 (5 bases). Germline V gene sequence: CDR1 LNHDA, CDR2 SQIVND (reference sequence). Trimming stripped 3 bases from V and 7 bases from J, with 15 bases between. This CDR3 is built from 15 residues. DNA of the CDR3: TGTGCCAGTAGTATGGTTAGGGAGGGGCGTGAAAAACTGTTTTTT. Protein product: CASSMVREGREKLFF.

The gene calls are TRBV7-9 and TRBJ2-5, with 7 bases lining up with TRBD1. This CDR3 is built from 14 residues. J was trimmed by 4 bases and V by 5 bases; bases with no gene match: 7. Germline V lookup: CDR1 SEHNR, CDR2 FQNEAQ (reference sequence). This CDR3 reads CASSIPTGSETQYF. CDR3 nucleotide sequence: TGTGCCAGCAGCATTCCGACAGGGTCAGAGACCCAGTACTTC. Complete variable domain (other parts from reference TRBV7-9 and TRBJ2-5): DTGVSQNPRHKITKRGQNVTFRCDPISEHNRLYWYRQTLGQGPEFLTYFQNEAQLEKSRLLSDRFSAERPKGSFSTLEIQRTEQGDSAMYLCASSIPTGSETQYFGPGTRLLVL.